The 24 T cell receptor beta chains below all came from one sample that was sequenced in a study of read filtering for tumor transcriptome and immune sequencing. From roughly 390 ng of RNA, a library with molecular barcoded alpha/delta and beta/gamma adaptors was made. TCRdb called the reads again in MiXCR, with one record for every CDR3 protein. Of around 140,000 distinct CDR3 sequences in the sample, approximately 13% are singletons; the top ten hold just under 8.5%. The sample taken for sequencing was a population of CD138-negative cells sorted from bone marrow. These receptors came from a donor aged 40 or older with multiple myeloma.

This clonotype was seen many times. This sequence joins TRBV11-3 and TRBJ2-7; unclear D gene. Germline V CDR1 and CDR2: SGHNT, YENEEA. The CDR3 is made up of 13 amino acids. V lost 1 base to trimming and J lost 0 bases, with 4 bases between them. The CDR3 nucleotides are TGTGCCAGCAGCTTAGTAGCCTCCTACGAGCAGTACTTC. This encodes CASSLVASYEQYF.

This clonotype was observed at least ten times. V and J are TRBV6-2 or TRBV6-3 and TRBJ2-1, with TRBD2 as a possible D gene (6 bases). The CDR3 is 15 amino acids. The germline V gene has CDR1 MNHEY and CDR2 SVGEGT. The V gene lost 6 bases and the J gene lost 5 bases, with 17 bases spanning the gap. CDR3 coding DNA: TGTGCCAGCAGCGCCCGGGACTTGAAGAACAATGAGCAGTTCTTC. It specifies CASSARDLKNNEQFF.

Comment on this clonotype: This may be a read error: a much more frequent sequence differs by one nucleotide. DNA for the CDR3: TGTGCCAGCAGGAGAGGAGTCTCTGGGGCCAACGTCCTGACTTTC. It translates to CASRRGVSGANVLTF. The chain carries TRBV2 and TRBJ2-6; D gene unclear. Deletions cut 6 bases from V and 0 bases from J, with 9 bases between. This CDR3 is 15 amino acids long. Per the germline V gene, CDR1 is SNHLY and CDR2 is FYNNEI.

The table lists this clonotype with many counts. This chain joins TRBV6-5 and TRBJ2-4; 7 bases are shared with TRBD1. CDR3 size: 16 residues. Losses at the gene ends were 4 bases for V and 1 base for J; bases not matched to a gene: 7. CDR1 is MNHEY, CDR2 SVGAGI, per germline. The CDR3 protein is CASSSGQVQAKNIQYF. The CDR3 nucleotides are TGTGCCAGCAGTTCCGGACAGGTTCAGGCCAAAAACATTCAGTACTTC.

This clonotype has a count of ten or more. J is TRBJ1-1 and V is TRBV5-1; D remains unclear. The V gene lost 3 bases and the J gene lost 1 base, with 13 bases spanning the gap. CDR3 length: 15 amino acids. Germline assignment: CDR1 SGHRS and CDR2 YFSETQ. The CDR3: CASSSAGLGNTEAFF. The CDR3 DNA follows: TGCGCCAGCAGCTCCGCTGGGCTGGGGAACACTGAAGCTTTCTTT. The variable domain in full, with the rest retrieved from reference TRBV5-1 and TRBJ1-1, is KAGVTQTPRYLIKTRGQQVTLSCSPISGHRSVSWYQQTPGQGLQFLFEYFSETQRNKGNFPGRFSGRQFSNSRSEMNVSTLELGDSALYLCASSSAGLGNTEAFFGQGTRLTVV.

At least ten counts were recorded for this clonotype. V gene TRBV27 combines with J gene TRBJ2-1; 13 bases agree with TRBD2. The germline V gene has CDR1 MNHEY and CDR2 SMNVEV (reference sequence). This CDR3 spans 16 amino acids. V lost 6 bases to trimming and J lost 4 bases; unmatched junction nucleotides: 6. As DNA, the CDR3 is TGTGCCAGCAGCCGCCGGACTAGCGGGGGATACAATGAGCAGTTCTTC. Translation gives CASSRRTSGGYNEQFF.

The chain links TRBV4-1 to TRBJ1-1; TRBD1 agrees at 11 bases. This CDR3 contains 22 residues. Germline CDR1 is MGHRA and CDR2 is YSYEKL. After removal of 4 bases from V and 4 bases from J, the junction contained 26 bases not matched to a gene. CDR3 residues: CASSRGLSKGVDRGLWSTEAFF. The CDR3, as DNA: TGCGCCAGCAGCCGGGGCCTTTCCAAAGGGGTGGACAGGGGGCTCTGGAGCACTGAAGCTTTCTTT.

The CDR3 region has the DNA TGCAGCGCCGGGACAGCGATGAACACTGAAGCTTTCTTT. This sequence encodes CSAGTAMNTEAFF. The rearrangement uses TRBV29-1 and TRBJ1-1, with 7 bases identical to TRBD1. Germline trimming cut 7 bases from V and 0 bases from J; bases unmatched to any gene: 5. There are 13 residues in the CDR3. Germline V gene lookup returns CDR1 SQVTM and CDR2 ANQGSEA. Full variable domain (missing parts from reference TRBV29-1 and TRBJ1-1): SAVISQKPSRDICQRGTSLTIQCQVDSQVTMMFWYRQQPGQSLTLIATANQGSEATYESGFVIDKFPISRPNLTFSTLTVSNMSPEDSSIYLCSAGTAMNTEAFFGQGTRLTVV.

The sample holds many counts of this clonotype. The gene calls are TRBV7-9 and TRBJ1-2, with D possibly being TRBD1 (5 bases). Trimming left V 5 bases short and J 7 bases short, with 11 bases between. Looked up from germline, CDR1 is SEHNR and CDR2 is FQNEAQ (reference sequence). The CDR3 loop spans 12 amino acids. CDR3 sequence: CASSTTGFGYTF. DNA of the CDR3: TGTGCCAGCAGCACAACAGGTTTTGGCTACACCTTC.

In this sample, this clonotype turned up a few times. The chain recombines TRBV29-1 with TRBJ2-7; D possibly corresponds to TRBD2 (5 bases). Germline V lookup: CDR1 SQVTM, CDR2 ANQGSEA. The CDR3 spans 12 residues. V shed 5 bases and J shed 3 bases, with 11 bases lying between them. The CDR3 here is CSVRTGFYEQYF. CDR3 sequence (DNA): TGCAGCGTTCGGACGGGATTCTACGAGCAGTACTTC.

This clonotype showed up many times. In DNA form, the CDR3 reads TGTGCCAGTCAACGCCGAAGCTCCTACGAGCAGTACTTC. Amino acids: CASQRRSSYEQYF. This chain links TRBV28 with TRBJ2-7; no firm D call. The CDR3 runs 13 residues. CDR1 MDHEN and CDR2 SYDVKM come from the germline V gene. Trimming removed 9 bases at V and 0 bases at J, with 12 bases between.

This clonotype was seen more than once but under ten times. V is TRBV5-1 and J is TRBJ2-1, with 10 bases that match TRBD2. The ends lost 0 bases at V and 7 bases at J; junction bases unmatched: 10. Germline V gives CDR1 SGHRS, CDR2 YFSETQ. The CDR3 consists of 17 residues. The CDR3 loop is CASSLANSLAGVNEQFF. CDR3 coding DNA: TGCGCCAGCAGCTTGGCGAATAGTCTAGCGGGAGTTAATGAGCAGTTCTTC.

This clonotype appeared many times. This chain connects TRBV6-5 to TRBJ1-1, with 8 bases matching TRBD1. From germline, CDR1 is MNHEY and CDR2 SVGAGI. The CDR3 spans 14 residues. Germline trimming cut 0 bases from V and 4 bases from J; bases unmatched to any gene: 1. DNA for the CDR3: TGTGCCAGCAGTTACTCGACAGGGGTCACTGAAGCTTTCTTT. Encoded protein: CASSYSTGVTEAFF.

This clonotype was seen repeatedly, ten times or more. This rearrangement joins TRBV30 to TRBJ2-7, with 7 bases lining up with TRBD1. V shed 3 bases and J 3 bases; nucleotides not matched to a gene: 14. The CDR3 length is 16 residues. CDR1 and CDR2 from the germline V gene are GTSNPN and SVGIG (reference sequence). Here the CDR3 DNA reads TGTGCCTGGAGCCCAAGTCCACAGGGGATTGGCTACGAGCAGTACTTC. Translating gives CAWSPSPQGIGYEQYF.

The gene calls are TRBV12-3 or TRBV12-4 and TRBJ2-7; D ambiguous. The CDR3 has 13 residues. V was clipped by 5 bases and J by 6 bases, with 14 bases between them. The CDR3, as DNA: TGTGCCAGCAGTAGCCACGCAAATGGCGAGCAGTACTTC. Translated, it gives CASSSHANGEQYF.

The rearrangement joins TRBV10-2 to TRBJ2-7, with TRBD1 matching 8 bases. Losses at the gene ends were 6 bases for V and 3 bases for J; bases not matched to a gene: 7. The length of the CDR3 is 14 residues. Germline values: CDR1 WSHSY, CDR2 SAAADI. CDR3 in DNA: TGCGCCAGCAGGGGGGACAGGACTGGCTACGAGCAGTACTTC. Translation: CASRGDRTGYEQYF.

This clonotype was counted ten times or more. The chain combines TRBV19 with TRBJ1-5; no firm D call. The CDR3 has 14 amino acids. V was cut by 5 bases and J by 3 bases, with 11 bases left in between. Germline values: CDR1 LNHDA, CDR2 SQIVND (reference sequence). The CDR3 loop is CASSPGVDNQPQHF. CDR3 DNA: TGTGCCAGTAGTCCGGGCGTGGACAATCAGCCCCAGCATTTT.

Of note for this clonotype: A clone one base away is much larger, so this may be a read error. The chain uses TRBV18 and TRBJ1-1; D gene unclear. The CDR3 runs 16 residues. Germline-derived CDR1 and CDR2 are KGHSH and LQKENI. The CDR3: CASPPRGWGMNTEAFF. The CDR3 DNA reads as TGTGCCAGCCCACCTCGAGGTTGGGGTATGAACACTGAAGCTTTCTTT.

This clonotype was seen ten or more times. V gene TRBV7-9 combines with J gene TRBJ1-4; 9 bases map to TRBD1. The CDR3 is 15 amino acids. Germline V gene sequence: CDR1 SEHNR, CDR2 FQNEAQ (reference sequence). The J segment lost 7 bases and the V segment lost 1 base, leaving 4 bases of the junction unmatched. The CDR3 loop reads CASSLENRGREKLFF. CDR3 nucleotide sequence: TGTGCCAGCAGCTTAGAAAACAGGGGGCGTGAAAAACTGTTTTTT.

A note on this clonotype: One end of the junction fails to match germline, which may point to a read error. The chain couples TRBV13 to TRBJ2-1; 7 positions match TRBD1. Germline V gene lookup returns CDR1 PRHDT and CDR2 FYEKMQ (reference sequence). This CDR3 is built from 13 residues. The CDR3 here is CASSSTGDGVQFF. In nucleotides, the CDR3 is TGTGCTAGCAGTTCTACAGGGGACGGTGTGCAGTTCTTC.

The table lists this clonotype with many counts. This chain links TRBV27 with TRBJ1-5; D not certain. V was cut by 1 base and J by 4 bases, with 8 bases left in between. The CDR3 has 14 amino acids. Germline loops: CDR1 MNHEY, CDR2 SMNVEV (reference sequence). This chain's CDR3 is CASSLWPGNQPQHF. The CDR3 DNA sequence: TGTGCCAGCAGTTTATGGCCAGGTAATCAGCCCCAGCATTTT.

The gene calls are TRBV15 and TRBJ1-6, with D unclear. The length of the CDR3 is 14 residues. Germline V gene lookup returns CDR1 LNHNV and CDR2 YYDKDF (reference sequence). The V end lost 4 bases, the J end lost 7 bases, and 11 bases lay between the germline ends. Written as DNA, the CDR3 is TGTGCCACCAGCATCGTCCTAGAGAATTCACCCCTCCACTTT. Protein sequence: CATSIVLENSPLHF. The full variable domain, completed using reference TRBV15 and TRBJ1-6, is DAMVIQNPRYQVTQFGKPVTLSCSQTLNHNVMYWYQQKSSQAPKLLFHYYDKDFNNEADTPDNFQSRRPNTSFCFLDIRSPGLGDTAMYLCATSIVLENSPLHFGNGTRLTVT.

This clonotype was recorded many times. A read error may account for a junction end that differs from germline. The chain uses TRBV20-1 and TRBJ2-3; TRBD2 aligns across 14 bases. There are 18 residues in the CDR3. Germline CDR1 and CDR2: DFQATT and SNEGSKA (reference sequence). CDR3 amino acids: CSASRLAGGKGSKDTQYF. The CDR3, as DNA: TGCAGTGCTAGTCGACTAGCGGGAGGGAAAGGGAGCAAAGATACGCAGTATTTT.

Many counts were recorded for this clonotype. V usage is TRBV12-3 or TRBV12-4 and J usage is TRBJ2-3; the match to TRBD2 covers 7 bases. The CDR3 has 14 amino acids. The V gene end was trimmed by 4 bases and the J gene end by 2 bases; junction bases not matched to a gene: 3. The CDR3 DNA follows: TGTGCCAGCAGTTACGCGGGAGACACAGATACGCAGTATTTT. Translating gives CASSYAGDTDTQYF.